This T cell receptor beta chain was found in a study of blood T cell repertoires in COVID-19. Overall study: There were acute and convalescent COVID-19 samples, and they came from the United States, Italy and Spain.

CDR3 length: 15 residues. Germline V gene lookup returns CDR1 LGHNA and CDR2 YNFKEQ. V gave up 3 bases and J gave up 0 bases, with 10 bases separating them. The authors' processing: Estimation of nucleated cell counts was performed using reference gene primer amplification. TCRdb keeps only in-frame clones here, not all; method: immunoSEQ multiplex PCR. The DNA was the basis for D and trimming; V, J and clone size are from that table. The data contain 470,000 or so clones, about 89% of them singletons. This receptor was obtained from a woman aged 25 to 45 with acute or convalescent COVID-19. The chain links TRBV4-2 to TRBJ2-3; possible D gene TRBD1, 6 bases. The sample was peripheral blood. Here the CDR3 reads CASSQGQGSTDTQYF. DNA of the CDR3: TGTGCCAGCAGCCAGGGACAAGGGAGCACAGATACGCAGTATTTT.